This T cell receptor beta chain came from a study of beta chain features in type 1 diabetes. Study observations and caveats: Among all four CD4+ subsets, Type 1 diabetes patients had TCRB CDR3s that were moderately but significantly shorter. Here, the possible influence of HLA type (on TCRB rearrangement) remained unresolved. Reduced insertions and increased deletions marked VDJ junctions in type 1 diabetes patients.

V lost 4 bases, J lost 0 bases, and 10 bases lay in between. The CDR3 runs 15 residues. Germline CDR1 is SGDLS and CDR2 is YYNGEE. Expressed TCRB transcripts were sequenced because the entire RNA isolate underwent reverse transcription. Assay: immunoSEQ multiplex PCR; the TCRdb copy retains only in-frame clones and omits some. The sample yields 600,000 to 750,000 clones, approximately 13% seen once. The single heparinised draw taken from each donor contained roughly 100 mL of blood on average. Sort purity for all populations was recorded as exceeding 98%. This clone was picked up a small number of times. Its cognate antigen is unknown.

The sequenced sample was naive CD4+ T cells from blood. The receptor's source is a man between 25 and 39 years old with type 1 diabetes. The chain recombines TRBV9 with TRBJ1-4; D is uncertain. The CDR3 protein is CASSPRPSTNEKLFF. CDR3 in DNA: TGTGCCAGCAGCCCTCGTCCCTCAACTAATGAAAAACTGTTTTTT.